This is a list of T cell receptor beta chains from one sample in a study of HIV-infected patients and healthy controls. MiXCR, applied by TCRdb to the 5' RACE reads, yields one record per CDR3 protein. Counted here are about 10,000 distinct CDR3 sequences, 5.5% to 7% occurring once; the ten biggest clones make up under 30%. The specimen comprised blood, sampled during antiretroviral therapy. The source is an adult with HIV infection. The donor label of this sample is uncertain. Both conserved end residues are part of each CDR3. The D gene is left open where the match is weak. Size tells how often a clone was seen, or its class if it is expanded.

>TRBV10-3|TRBJ1-1|-|many
TGTGCCATCAACCACCAACAGGGTAGGACTGAAGCTTTCTTT
CAINHQQGRTEAFF
>TRBV12-3/TRBV12-4|TRBJ1-5|-|medium-sized
TGTGCCAGCAGCTACACAGCCGGGGAGAATCAGCCCCAGCATTTT
CASSYTAGENQPQHF
>TRBV11-2|TRBJ1-1|-|many
TGTGCCAGCAGCTTCGACAGAAACAGGGTGGAAGCTTTCTTT
CASSFDRNRVEAFF
>TRBV18|TRBJ2-4|-|many
TGTGCCAGCTCGCCCGAGGGGATCGGCCGTCTAAACATTCAGTACTTC
CASSPEGIGRLNIQYF
>TRBV5-1|TRBJ1-1|-|few
TGCGCCAGCAGCTTTGGGGGCGTGGGCACTGAAGCTTTCTTT
CASSFGGVGTEAFF
>TRBV12-3/TRBV12-4|TRBJ2-4|-|many
TGTGCCAGCAGTTTACAGAAAAACATTCAGTACTTC
CASSLQKNIQYF
>TRBV12-3/TRBV12-4|TRBJ1-5|-|medium-sized
TGTGCCAGCAGTTTTGGGGGGCAGCCCCAGCATTTT
CASSFGGQPQHF
>TRBV20-1|TRBJ2-5|-|many
TGCAGTGCCATGATCCAAGAGACCCAGTACTTC
CSAMIQETQYF
>TRBV11-2|TRBJ2-2|TRBD2|many
TGTGCCAGCAGCTTCCCCGACGGACTAGCGGTGAACACCGGGGAGCTGTTTTTT
CASSFPDGLAVNTGELFF
>TRBV19|TRBJ1-3|TRBD1|few
TGTGCCAGTAGTGCCGACAGGGGAGGAGGAAACACCATATATTTT
CASSADRGGGNTIYF
>TRBV7-2|TRBJ2-5|-|medium-sized
TGTGCCACCTCACAGGGATCGACCAAAGAGACCCAGTACTTC
CATSQGSTKETQYF
>TRBV7-8|TRBJ2-3|-|many
TGTGCCAGCAGCTTAAGGACACCCGAGTCCGGTACGCAGTATTTT
CASSLRTPESGTQYF
>TRBV2|TRBJ2-7|-|many
TGTGCCAGCAGCCCACGGTCCTACGAGCAGTACTTC
CASSPRSYEQYF